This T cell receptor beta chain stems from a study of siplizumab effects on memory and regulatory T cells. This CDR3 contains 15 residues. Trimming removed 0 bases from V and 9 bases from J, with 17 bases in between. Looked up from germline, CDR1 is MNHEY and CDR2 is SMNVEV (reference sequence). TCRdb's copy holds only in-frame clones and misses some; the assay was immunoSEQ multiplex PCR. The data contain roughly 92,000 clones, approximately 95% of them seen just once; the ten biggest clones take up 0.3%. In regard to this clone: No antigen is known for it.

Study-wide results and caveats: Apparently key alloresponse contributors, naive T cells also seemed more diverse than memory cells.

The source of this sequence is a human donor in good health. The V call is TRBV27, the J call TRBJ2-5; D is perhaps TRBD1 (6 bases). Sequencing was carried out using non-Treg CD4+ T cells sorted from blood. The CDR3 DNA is TGTGCCAGCAGTTTATCGAAGGTGGCAGGGGTGCCCCAGTACTTC. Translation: CASSLSKVAGVPQYF.